Each of the 30 T cell receptor beta chains below was sequenced from the same sample in a study of T-cell reconstitution after alpha-beta-depleted transplantation in children. As it was prepared, the TCRbeta library received unique molecular identifiers. Each CDR3 protein is one row after TCRdb ran MiXCR on the PCR reads. The sample includes around 490,000 distinct CDR3 sequences, over 10% of them seen just once. Source: PBMCs, mostly from graft donor cells, taken 180 days after TCRalphabeta/CD19-depleted stem cell transplant. The source is a female patient aged 2-9 years who had a stem cell transplant for aplastic anemia, so the T cells may come from the graft donor.

This chain joins TRBV28 and TRBJ2-7; 10 nucleotides align to TRBD2. Germline CDR1 is MDHEN and CDR2 is SYDVKM. The CDR3 runs to 15 residues. V lost 4 bases to trimming and J lost 4 bases; unmatched junction nucleotides: 7. The CDR3 DNA reads as TGTGCCAGCAGTTCCCCGCCTAGCGGGAGTTACGAGCAGTACTTC. This codes for CASSSPPSGSYEQYF.

The rearrangement joins TRBV7-2 to TRBJ2-3; 13 bases align to TRBD2. Trimming removed 4 bases from V and 3 bases from J; junction bases left unmatched: 7. CDR3 length equals 17 residues. Germline V gene data show CDR1 as SGHTA and CDR2 as FQGNSA. Here the CDR3 reads CASSSWTSGRATDTQYF. The CDR3 nucleotides read TGTGCCAGCAGCTCCTGGACTAGCGGGAGAGCTACAGATACGCAGTATTTT.

This clonotype was found many times. CDR3 DNA: TGCGCCAGCAGCCTGGGAGAACACTATGGCTACACCTTC. Translated, it gives CASSLGEHYGYTF. J is TRBJ1-2 and V is TRBV4-3; D gene uncertain. V was pared by 4 bases and J by 3 bases, with 9 bases between. This CDR3 is built from 13 residues. The V gene's germline CDR1 is LGHNA and CDR2 YSLEER.

Only a few counts were recorded for this clonotype. The genes are TRBV6-1 and TRBJ2-4, with 8 bases identical to TRBD1. Germline assignment: CDR1 MNHNS and CDR2 SASEGT. The CDR3 length is 16 residues. The V and J ends lost 1 base and 6 bases, in that order; junction bases with no gene match: 8. The CDR3 spells CASSEVWTGPRNIQYF. CDR3 DNA sequence: TGTGCCAGCAGTGAAGTTTGGACAGGGCCAAGAAACATTCAGTACTTC.

This clonotype showed up just a few times. The V and J genes are TRBV29-1 and TRBJ2-2; D is perhaps TRBD1 (5 bases). The V end was cut by 3 bases, the J end by 2 bases, with 13 bases between. The germline gives CDR1 SQVTM, CDR2 ANQGSEA. The CDR3 has 15 residues. As DNA, the CDR3 is TGCAGCGTTGACGTGGCAGGGTCTAACACCGGGGAGCTGTTTTTT. Its protein product is CSVDVAGSNTGELFF.

This clonotype was seen many times. The chain carries TRBV29-1 and TRBJ2-1; 7 nucleotides agree with TRBD2. CDR1 and CDR2 from the germline V gene are SQVTM and ANQGSEA. This CDR3 has 15 residues. With V trimmed by 4 bases and J by 4 bases, 10 bases remained unmatched. For the CDR3, the DNA is TGCAGCGTTGGAAGCGTCAGGGAGGGTTACAATGAGCAGTTCTTC. Amino acids: CSVGSVREGYNEQFF.

In its sample, this clonotype was seen many times. The chain joins TRBV4-3 to TRBJ2-2; no reliable D call. V was pared by 1 base and J by 6 bases, with 12 bases between. This CDR3 has 15 residues. Germline CDR1 LGHNA, CDR2 YSLEER. The CDR3 DNA reads as TGCGCCAGCAGCCAAGGCATCCGAGATTCCGGGGAGCTGTTTTTT. This sequence encodes CASSQGIRDSGELFF.

The gene calls are TRBV12-3 or TRBV12-4 and TRBJ2-5, with D unclear. Trimming stripped 4 bases from V and 2 bases from J, with 17 bases between. The CDR3 sequence is 16 residues long. CDR3 bases: TGTGCCAGCAGTTCCCAAAAATACACATTACAAGAGACCCAGTACTTC. Translated, it gives CASSSQKYTLQETQYF.

In this sample, this clonotype turned up a few times. The gene calls are TRBV3-1 and TRBJ1-1; 8 positions agree with TRBD1. The CDR3 spans 15 residues. Germline assignment: CDR1 LGHDT and CDR2 YNNKEL (reference sequence). The trim removed 2 bases at V and 0 bases at J, leaving 2 bases unmatched. The CDR3 loop reads CASSQIRGLNTEAFF. The CDR3 DNA sequence: TGTGCCAGCAGCCAAATCAGGGGGCTGAACACTGAAGCTTTCTTT.

The chain joins TRBV4-3 to TRBJ1-2, with TRBD1 identical over 7 bases. The CDR3 spans 15 residues. The V and J ends lost 1 base and 6 bases, in that order; junction bases with no gene match: 8. CDR1 and CDR2 (germline): LGHNA, YSLEER. The CDR3 here is CASSQGITRGNGYTF. CDR3 nucleotides: TGCGCCAGCAGCCAAGGCATAACCAGGGGGAATGGCTACACCTTC.

This clonotype appeared many times. This chain joins TRBV7-8 and TRBJ2-3; TRBD2 aligns across 9 bases. The CDR3 is 16 residues long. Germline CDR1 is SGHVS and CDR2 is FQNEAQ. V dropped 0 bases and J dropped 6; count of bases not matched to a gene: 7. CDR3 loop: CASSLAKRGAWDTQYF. The DNA for the CDR3 is TGTGCCAGCAGCTTAGCGAAGCGGGGGGCCTGGGATACGCAGTATTTT.

This clonotype occurred many times. V and J are TRBV29-1 and TRBJ2-7; TRBD2 matches at 7 bases. This CDR3 is built from 13 residues. Unmatched junction bases numbered 6, after V lost 7 bases and J lost 0 bases. Germline V gene sequence: CDR1 SQVTM, CDR2 ANQGSEA. The CDR3 protein is CSALGGVSYEQYF. The CDR3 nucleotides are TGCAGCGCCCTGGGAGGGGTCTCCTACGAGCAGTACTTC.

This clonotype has a handful of counts. The gene calls are TRBV6-2 or TRBV6-3 and TRBJ2-7; weak D call: TRBD1 (6 bases). CDR1 is MNHEY and CDR2 is SVGEGT in the germline V gene. The germline V and J ends were trimmed by 4 bases and 2 bases, with 9 bases remaining between them. The length of the CDR3 is 13 residues. The chain's CDR3 is CASSWTVPYEQYF. CDR3 DNA sequence: TGTGCCAGCAGTTGGACAGTCCCCTACGAGCAGTACTTC.

This clonotype was seen more than once but under ten times. The chain recombines TRBV5-1 with TRBJ2-1; 12 positions agree with TRBD2. CDR1 and CDR2 from the germline V gene are SGHRS and YFSETQ. The trim removed 3 bases at V and 6 bases at J, leaving 1 base unmatched. CDR3 length equals 14 residues. The CDR3: CASSSSGRANEQFF. The CDR3, as DNA: TGCGCCAGCAGCTCTAGCGGGAGGGCCAATGAGCAGTTCTTC.

This clonotype was found a few times. The chain employs TRBV28 and TRBJ1-2; D is ambiguous. This CDR3 contains 13 residues. Germline lookup yields CDR1 MDHEN and CDR2 SYDVKM. Trimming cost V 3 bases and J 2 bases, with 7 bases left between them. The CDR3 region is CASSLAVNYGYTF. The CDR3 region has the DNA TGTGCCAGCAGTTTGGCAGTAAACTATGGCTACACCTTC.

This clonotype turned up a few times. The rearrangement uses TRBV15 and TRBJ2-1; D ambiguous. The CDR3 consists of 14 residues. Germline V gene lookup returns CDR1 LNHNV and CDR2 YYDKDF (reference sequence). Between the trimmed V and J ends, which lost 1 base and 6 bases, there was a span of 10 bases. The CDR3 DNA sequence: TGTGCCACCAGCAGAGGGGCTCAGCCCAATGAGCAGTTCTTC. It codes for CATSRGAQPNEQFF. Combining the CDR3 with reference TRBV15 and TRBJ2-1 gives the whole variable domain DAMVIQNPRYQVTQFGKPVTLSCSQTLNHNVMYWYQQKSSQAPKLLFHYYDKDFNNEADTPDNFQSRRPNTSFCFLDIRSPGLGDTAMYLCATSRGAQPNEQFFGPGTRLTVL.

This clonotype has more than one count but fewer than ten. The J gene is TRBJ1-2, the V gene TRBV12-3 or TRBV12-4; 8 bases line up with TRBD1. The length of the CDR3 is 13 residues. V dropped 5 bases and J dropped 3; count of bases not matched to a gene: 2. The CDR3 DNA follows: TGTGCCAGCAGTCCACAGGGGGACTATGGCTACACCTTC. This encodes CASSPQGDYGYTF.

The rearrangement uses TRBV6-5 and TRBJ2-1, with 12 bases fitting TRBD1. CDR1 is MNHEY and CDR2 is SVGAGI in the germline V gene. The CDR3 covers 16 residues. V shed 0 bases, J shed 9 bases, and the junction held 6 bases outside the gene matches. CDR3 sequence (DNA): TGTGCCAGCAGTTACTCGATGGGACAGGGGGCGGTTGAGCAGTTCTTC. It yields the protein CASSYSMGQGAVEQFF.

This sequence joins TRBV29-1 and TRBJ2-6; TRBD1 is a possible D gene (5 bases). Germline lookup yields CDR1 SQVTM and CDR2 ANQGSEA. Deletions cut 6 bases from V and 1 base from J, with 13 bases between. CDR3 size: 15 residues. DNA for the CDR3: TGCAGCGTGGAGTCTCAGGGTTCTGGGGCCAACGTCCTGACTTTC. Amino acids: CSVESQGSGANVLTF. The full variable domain, in which reference TRBV29-1 and TRBJ2-6 provide the parts outside the CDR3, is SAVISQKPSRDICQRGTSLTIQCQVDSQVTMMFWYRQQPGQSLTLIATANQGSEATYESGFVIDKFPISRPNLTFSTLTVSNMSPEDSSIYLCSVESQGSGANVLTFGAGSRLTVL.

To note about this clonotype: Possible read error: a much larger clone is one base away. The chain joins TRBV12-3 or TRBV12-4 to TRBJ2-5, with 7 bases matching TRBD2. This CDR3 is 13 amino acids long. The CDR3 DNA is TGTGCCACCAGTTTGCGGGGGAGAGAGACCCAGTACTTC. Protein: CATSLRGRETQYF.

This clonotype came up a few times. The rearrangement uses TRBV12-3 or TRBV12-4 and TRBJ2-3; TRBD1 agrees at 8 bases. The length of the CDR3 is 15 residues. With 3 bases clipped from V and 4 bases from J, the junction kept 6 bases outside the gene matches. CDR3 bases: TGTGCCAGCAGTTTCAGGGGGCGCGTACCAGATACGCAGTATTTT. Translating gives CASSFRGRVPDTQYF.

At least ten counts were recorded for this clonotype. In DNA, the CDR3 is TGCGCCAGCAGCGAAACCCATAGCGGGAGGCGATTTAGGGAGCAGTTCTTC. It translates to CASSETHSGRRFREQFF. This rearrangement joins TRBV4-3 to TRBJ2-1; 10 bases are shared with TRBD2. V shed 5 bases, J shed 10 bases, and the junction held 17 bases outside the gene matches. The CDR3 loop spans 17 amino acids. Germline-derived CDR1 and CDR2 are LGHNA and YSLEER.

The chain joins TRBV20-1 to TRBJ2-7, with D possibly matching TRBD1 (5 bases). V lost 0 bases, J lost 0 bases, and 12 bases lay in between. The germline CDR1 and CDR2 sequences are DFQATT and SNEGSKA (reference sequence). The CDR3 is made up of 15 amino acids. CDR3 nucleotide sequence: TGCAGTGCTAGAGAGGCAGCACAGGTCTCCTACGAGCAGTACTTC. Its translation: CSAREAAQVSYEQYF.

J is TRBJ1-1 and V is TRBV7-2, with D unclear. CDR1 is SGHTA, CDR2 FQGNSA, per germline. The CDR3 loop spans 13 amino acids. Trimming took 7 bases from V and 5 from J, leaving 14 bases between them. Here the CDR3 reads CASNINSRTEAFF. The CDR3 DNA reads as TGTGCCAGCAACATAAACAGTAGGACTGAAGCTTTCTTT.

The CDR3 region is CASSQGIGGNSYNEQFF. CDR3 DNA sequence: TGCGCCAGCAGCCAAGGTATAGGCGGGAACTCCTACAATGAGCAGTTCTTC. This sequence joins TRBV4-3 and TRBJ2-1, with D tentatively TRBD2 (6 bases). Germline V gene sequence: CDR1 LGHNA, CDR2 YSLEER. V lost 1 base to trimming and J lost 0 bases, with 13 bases between them. The length of the CDR3 is 17 residues.

This clonotype has just a few counts. CDR3 bases: TGCAGCGTCAGGGTGCTTGACTATGGCTACACCTTC. Translating gives CSVRVLDYGYTF. The V gene is TRBV29-1, the J gene TRBJ1-2; possibly TRBD1 for D (5 bases). The V gene lost 6 bases and the J gene lost 3 bases, with 11 bases spanning the gap. CDR1 and CDR2 (germline): SQVTM, ANQGSEA. This CDR3 region has 12 residues.

V and J are TRBV6-5 and TRBJ2-2; a weak D match, TRBD1 (6 bases). The CDR3 covers 15 residues. Per the germline V gene, CDR1 is MNHEY and CDR2 is SVGAGI. V was pared by 4 bases and J by 1 base, with 10 bases between. This CDR3 reads CASSWPGENTGELFF. For the CDR3, the DNA is TGTGCCAGCAGTTGGCCAGGGGAGAACACCGGGGAGCTGTTTTTT.

The genes are TRBV10-2 and TRBJ2-5; D perhaps matches TRBD1 (5 bases). Deletions cut 0 bases from V and 5 bases from J, with 7 bases between. The CDR3 has 13 amino acids. CDR1 and CDR2 from the germline V gene are WSHSY and SAAADI. The DNA for the CDR3 is TGCGCCAGCAGTGAGTCCAGGGTCGAGACCCAGTACTTC. It translates to CASSESRVETQYF.

The genes are TRBV27 and TRBJ1-4; the D is unclear. Germline V gene sequence: CDR1 MNHEY, CDR2 SMNVEV (reference sequence). Trimming took off 5 bases at V and 0 bases at J, with 13 bases between the two ends. The CDR3 is 16 amino acids. CDR3 nucleotides: TGTGCCAGCAGTCCCACCCGGGCCGCAACTAATGAAAAACTGTTTTTT. Protein sequence: CASSPTRAATNEKLFF. The full variable domain, in which reference TRBV27 and TRBJ1-4 provide the parts outside the CDR3, is EAQVTQNPRYLITVTGKKLTVTCSQNMNHEYMSWYRQDPGLGLRQIYYSMNVEVTDKGDVPEGYKVSRKEKRNFPLILESPSPNQTSLYFCASSPTRAATNEKLFFGSGTQLSVL.

This clonotype has ten or more counts. The chain employs TRBV20-1 and TRBJ1-1, with 10 bases matching TRBD1. This CDR3 is built from 16 residues. V was pared by 3 bases and J by 1 base, with 8 bases of the junction left unmatched. Germline CDR1 and CDR2: DFQATT and SNEGSKA (reference sequence). The CDR3 DNA sequence: TGCAGTGCTAGCAGGACAGGGGGGTTCGGGAACACTGAAGCTTTCTTT. The encoded protein is CSASRTGGFGNTEAFF.